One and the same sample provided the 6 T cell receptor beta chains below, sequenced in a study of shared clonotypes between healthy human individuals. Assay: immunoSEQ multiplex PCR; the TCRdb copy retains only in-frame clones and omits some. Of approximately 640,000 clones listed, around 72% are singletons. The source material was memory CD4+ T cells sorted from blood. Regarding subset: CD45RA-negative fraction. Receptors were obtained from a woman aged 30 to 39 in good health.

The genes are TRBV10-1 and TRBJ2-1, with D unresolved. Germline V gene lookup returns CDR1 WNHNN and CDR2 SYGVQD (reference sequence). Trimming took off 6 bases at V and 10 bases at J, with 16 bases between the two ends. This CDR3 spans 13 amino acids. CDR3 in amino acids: CASRSGRGGEQFF. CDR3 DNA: TGCGCCAGCAGGTCGGGTCGCGGCGGAGAGCAGTTCTTC.

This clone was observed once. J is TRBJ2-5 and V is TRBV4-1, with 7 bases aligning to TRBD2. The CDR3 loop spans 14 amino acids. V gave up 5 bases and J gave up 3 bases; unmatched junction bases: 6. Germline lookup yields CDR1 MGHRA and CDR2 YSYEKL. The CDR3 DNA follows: TGCGCCAGCAGCTTAAACCTAGCGGAAGAGACCCAGTACTTC. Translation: CASSLNLAEETQYF.

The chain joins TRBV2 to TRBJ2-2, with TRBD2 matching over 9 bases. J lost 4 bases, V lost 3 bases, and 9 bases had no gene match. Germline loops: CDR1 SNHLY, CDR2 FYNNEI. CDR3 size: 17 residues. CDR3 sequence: CASSERTAGGPTGELFF. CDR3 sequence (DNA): TGTGCCAGCAGTGAGAGAACAGCGGGAGGTCCCACCGGGGAGCTGTTTTTT.

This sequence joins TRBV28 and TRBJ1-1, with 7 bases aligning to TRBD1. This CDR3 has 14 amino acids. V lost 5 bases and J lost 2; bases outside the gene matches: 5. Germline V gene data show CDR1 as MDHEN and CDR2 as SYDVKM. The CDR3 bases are TGTGCCAGCAGTCCGGGACAGATAAACACTGAAGCTTTCTTT. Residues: CASSPGQINTEAFF. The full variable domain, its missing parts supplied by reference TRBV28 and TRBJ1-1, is DVKVTQSSRYLVKRTGEKVFLECVQDMDHENMFWYRQDPGLGLRLIYFSYDVKMKEKGDIPEGYSVSREKKERFSLILESASTNQTSMYLCASSPGQINTEAFFGQGTRLTVV.

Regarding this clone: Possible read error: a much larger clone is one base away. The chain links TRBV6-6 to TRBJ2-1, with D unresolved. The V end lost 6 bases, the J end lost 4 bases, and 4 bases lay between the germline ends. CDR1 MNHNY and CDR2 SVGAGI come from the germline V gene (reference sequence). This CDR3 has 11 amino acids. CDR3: CASRHYNEQFF. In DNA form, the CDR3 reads TGTGCCAGCAGACATTACAATGAGCAGTTCTTC.

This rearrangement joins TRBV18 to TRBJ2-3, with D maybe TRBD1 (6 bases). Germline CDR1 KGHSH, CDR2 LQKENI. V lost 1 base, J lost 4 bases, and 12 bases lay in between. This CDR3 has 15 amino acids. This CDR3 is CASSPRSGTSDTQYF. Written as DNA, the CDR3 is TGTGCCAGCTCACCACGGTCAGGGACATCAGATACGCAGTATTTT.